A single sample is the source of the 16 T cell receptor beta chains below, sequenced in a study of beta chain features in type 1 diabetes. Expressed TCRB transcripts were sequenced, since all the RNA that had been isolated was reverse transcribed. The protocol was immunoSEQ multiplex PCR, while the TCRdb copy is restricted to in-frame clones and leaves out a portion. Of around 250,000 clones listed, around an eighth are singletons. Points from the study as a whole: Type 1 diabetes patients had moderately but significantly shorter TCRB CDR3s in all four CD4+ subsets.

These receptors are not linked to any known antigen. The sample consisted of naive CD4+ T cells from blood. Every receptor here comes from a young man with type 1 diabetes.

This rearrangement joins TRBV9 to TRBJ2-7; TRBD2 is a possible D gene (5 bases). Germline lookup yields CDR1 SGDLS and CDR2 YYNGEE. Trimming stripped 3 bases from V and 5 bases from J, with 12 bases between. This CDR3 contains 13 residues. The CDR3 nucleotides read TGTGCCAGCAGCGGAGGCCCCGGGGACGAGCAGTACTTC. Translating gives CASSGGPGDEQYF.

The chain links TRBV5-6 to TRBJ2-7; TRBD2 agrees at 11 bases. V was pared by 0 bases and J by 0 bases, with 5 bases of the junction left unmatched. CDR1 and CDR2 from the germline V gene are SGHDT and YYEEEE. The length of the CDR3 is 17 residues. The CDR3 is CASSLVRLAGISYEQYF. In DNA form, the CDR3 reads TGTGCCAGCAGCTTGGTTAGACTAGCGGGAATCTCCTACGAGCAGTACTTC.

This clone was observed a handful of times. J is TRBJ2-2 and V is TRBV5-6; tentatively, D is TRBD1 (5 bases). Germline CDR1 reads SGHDT; CDR2 reads YYEEEE. The CDR3 length is 15 residues. The V and J ends lost 4 bases and 0 bases respectively, with 10 bases between them. CDR3 nucleotide sequence: TGTGCCAGCAGCATTACAGGCTCGAACACCGGGGAGCTGTTTTTT. Translating gives CASSITGSNTGELFF.

The chain employs TRBV28 and TRBJ2-7, with a weak D call TRBD1 (5 bases). Germline V lookup: CDR1 MDHEN, CDR2 SYDVKM. CDR3 length: 13 amino acids. V lost 3 bases, J lost 3 bases, and 9 bases lay in between. The CDR3 DNA reads as TGTGCCAGCAGTTTGAGACAGCTCTACGAGCAGTACTTC. Its protein product is CASSLRQLYEQYF.

The rearrangement uses TRBV2 and TRBJ2-3, with D hard to call. V was pared by 5 bases and J by 2 bases, with 11 bases between. The CDR3 consists of 14 residues. CDR1 and CDR2 (germline): SNHLY, FYNNEI. The DNA of the CDR3 is TGTGCCAGCAGTAAAACGGTTACCACAGATACGCAGTATTTT. Encoded protein: CASSKTVTTDTQYF.

The J gene is TRBJ2-7, the V gene TRBV15; 8 bases are shared with TRBD2. Losses at the gene ends were 1 base for V and 5 bases for J; bases not matched to a gene: 4. The CDR3 runs 14 residues. Germline V gene sequence: CDR1 LNHNV, CDR2 YYDKDF (reference sequence). CDR3 loop: CATSRVSGSDEQYF. The CDR3 coding sequence is TGTGCCACCAGCAGAGTGAGCGGGAGCGACGAGCAGTACTTC.

This clone appeared a few times. The genes are TRBV6-5 and TRBJ2-7, with D uncertain. The germline V gene has CDR1 MNHEY and CDR2 SVGAGI. Deletions cut 0 bases from V and 0 bases from J, with 6 bases between. CDR3 size: 14 residues. The CDR3 DNA is TGTGCCAGCAGTTACTCGATAGTCTCCTACGAGCAGTACTTC. As protein: CASSYSIVSYEQYF.

In this sample, this clone turned up a few times. In DNA form, the CDR3 reads TGTGCCAGCAGCGCCACTTCCAGGGATAATGAGCAGTTCTTC. Residues: CASSATSRDNEQFF. This chain links TRBV9 with TRBJ2-1, with D possibly TRBD1 on 5 matching bases. V lost 3 bases, J lost 7 bases, and 14 bases lay in between. This CDR3 comprises 14 residues. The germline CDR1 and CDR2 sequences are SGDLS and YYNGEE.

This clone occurred a few times. This sequence joins TRBV5-4 and TRBJ2-1; 7 bases align to TRBD1. The J segment lost 3 bases and the V segment lost 3 bases, leaving 9 bases of the junction unmatched. CDR1 and CDR2 (germline): SGHNT, YYREEE (reference sequence). CDR3 length: 16 residues. The CDR3: CASSSVAGTDYNEQFF. The CDR3 coding sequence is TGTGCCAGCAGCTCGGTAGCAGGGACAGACTACAATGAGCAGTTCTTC. The complete variable domain, with remaining parts taken from reference TRBV5-4 and TRBJ2-1, reads ETGVTQSPTHLIKTRGQQVTLRCSSQSGHNTVSWYQQALGQGPQFIFQYYREEENGRGNFPPRFSGLQFPNYSSELNVNALELDDSALYLCASSSVAGTDYNEQFFGPGTRLTVL.

The chain links TRBV28 to TRBJ2-1; possibly TRBD1 for D (6 bases). The CDR3 has 16 residues. The germline CDR1 and CDR2 sequences are MDHEN and SYDVKM. The V and J ends lost 3 bases and 5 bases respectively, with 17 bases between them. The CDR3 reads CASSLGRAQGNNEQFF. Here the CDR3 DNA reads TGTGCCAGCAGTTTGGGTCGGGCTCAGGGGAACAATGAGCAGTTCTTC.

This clone showed up just a few times. Other DNA sequences in the same sample also yield this CDR3. This chain uses TRBV5-1 with TRBJ1-1; possible D gene TRBD1, 6 bases. The ends were cut back, 3 bases at V and 2 bases at J, with 8 bases in the middle. The CDR3 contains 13 residues. Germline CDR1 reads SGHRS; CDR2 reads YFSETQ. The CDR3 protein is CASSSQGNTEAFF. As DNA, the CDR3 is TGCGCCAGCAGCTCACAGGGAAACACTGAAGCTTTCTTT.

The chain is built from TRBV6-6 and TRBJ2-7; 11 bases align to TRBD1. The CDR3 sequence is 13 residues long. The germline V gene encodes CDR1 MNHNY and CDR2 SVGAGI (reference sequence). Germline trimming cut 8 bases from V and 7 bases from J; bases unmatched to any gene: 7. The CDR3 coding sequence is TGTGCCAGCTCCGGGACAGGGGGTGGTGAGCAGTACTTC. Translated, it gives CASSGTGGGEQYF.

The rearrangement uses TRBV5-1 and TRBJ2-2; D is possibly TRBD2 (6 bases). There are 16 residues in the CDR3. Germline CDR1 and CDR2: SGHRS and YFSETQ. Trimming took 7 bases from V and 0 from J, leaving 16 bases between them. CDR3 DNA sequence: TGCGCCAGCTTCCGTTGGGGAGGAGCGAACACCGGGGAGCTGTTTTTT. Protein product: CASFRWGGANTGELFF.

This clone showed up just a few times. The gene calls are TRBV5-1 and TRBJ2-7; the match to TRBD2 covers 15 bases. This CDR3 region has 16 residues. The germline CDR1 and CDR2 sequences are SGHRS and YFSETQ. Trimming cost V 3 bases and J 9 bases; bases outside gene matches: 10. The CDR3 nucleotides are TGCGCCAGCAGCTGGGGACTAGCGGGGGGATACGAAGGGCAGTACTTC. This encodes CASSWGLAGGYEGQYF.

This clone was recorded a few times. The chain combines TRBV10-3 with TRBJ2-3; maybe TRBD1 (5 bases). The CDR3 contains 13 residues. The V gene's germline CDR1 is ENHRY and CDR2 SYGVKD. The V and J ends lost 6 bases and 8 bases respectively, with 15 bases between them. The CDR3 spells CAISAGSQGTQYF. The CDR3 coding sequence is TGTGCCATCAGCGCCGGCTCCCAGGGTACGCAGTATTTT.

This chain's CDR3 is CASSLEGLVDEQFF. CDR3 nucleotides: TGTGCCAGCAGCTTAGAAGGACTAGTGGATGAGCAGTTCTTC. The rearrangement links TRBV7-9 to TRBJ2-1, with TRBD2 matching 7 bases. The ends lost 1 base at V and 8 bases at J; junction bases unmatched: 5. The CDR3 totals 14 residues. CDR1 is SEHNR, CDR2 FQNEAQ, per germline (reference sequence).